This TCR beta chain was obtained from a study of blood T cell repertoires in COVID-19. Trimming cost V 9 bases and J 0 bases, with 12 bases left between them. Germline V CDR1 and CDR2: LNHDA, SQIVND (reference sequence). The CDR3 sequence is 14 residues long. Sequenced by immunoSEQ multiplex PCR; TCRdb stores in-frame clones only, minus some. The sample includes hundreds of thousands of clones, roughly 88% seen only once; the top ten take roughly 2%. The gene calls are TRBV19 and TRBJ2-1, with D perhaps TRBD2 (6 bases). The sequencing input was PBMCs or T cells enriched from blood (not recorded which). This clonotype was sampled from a woman in her forties or fifties who had recovered from COVID-19. The chain's CDR3 is CASSPSDSYNEQFF. The CDR3 bases are TGTGCCAGCTCCCCTAGCGACTCCTACAATGAGCAGTTCTTC.